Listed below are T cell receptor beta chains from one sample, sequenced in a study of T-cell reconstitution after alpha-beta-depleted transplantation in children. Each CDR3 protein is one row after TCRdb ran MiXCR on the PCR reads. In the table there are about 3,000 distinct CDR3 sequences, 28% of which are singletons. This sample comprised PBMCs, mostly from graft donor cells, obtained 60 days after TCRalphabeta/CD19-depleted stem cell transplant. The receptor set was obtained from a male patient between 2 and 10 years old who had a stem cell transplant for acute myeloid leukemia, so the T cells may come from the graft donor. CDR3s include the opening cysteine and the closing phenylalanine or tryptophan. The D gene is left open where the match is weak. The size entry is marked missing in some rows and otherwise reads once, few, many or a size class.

cdr3_nt: TGCGCCACCAACGGACAGGGATCGCTTCAGCCCCAGCATTTT; cdr3_aa: CATNGQGSLQPQHF; clone_size: many; j_call: TRBJ1-5; d_call: TRBD1; v_call: TRBV10-1
cdr3_nt: TGTGCCAGCAGCGCCCCGGACAGGGGGCTTGATCAGCCCCAGCATTTT; cdr3_aa: CASSAPDRGLDQPQHF; clone_size: many; j_call: TRBJ1-5; d_call: TRBD1; v_call: TRBV7-2
cdr3_nt: TGTGCCAGCAGCTTGCCAGGGGGCTTCTACGAGCAGTACTTC; cdr3_aa: CASSLPGGFYEQYF; clone_size: many; j_call: TRBJ2-7; d_call: TRBD1; v_call: TRBV7-3
cdr3_nt: TGTGCCAGTAGTATAGCCAGGGGGCGGACCGGGGAGCTGTTTTTT; cdr3_aa: CASSIARGRTGELFF; clone_size: many; j_call: TRBJ2-2; d_call: TRBD1; v_call: TRBV19
cdr3_nt: TGTGCTAGCAGCCAGAGACTAGCGGGTATTTACGAGCAGTACTTC; cdr3_aa: CASSQRLAGIYEQYF; clone_size: many; j_call: TRBJ2-7; d_call: TRBD2; v_call: TRBV7-7
cdr3_nt: TGCAGCGTTGAAAGCAACTCACGGGGGTCCGCTGGAAACACCATATATTTT; cdr3_aa: CSVESNSRGSAGNTIYF; clone_size: NA; j_call: TRBJ1-3; d_call: NA; v_call: TRBV29-1
cdr3_nt: TGTGCCAGCAGTGGCCTTGGGGGGACCCAGTACTTC; cdr3_aa: CASSGLGGTQYF; clone_size: many; j_call: TRBJ2-5; d_call: NA; v_call: TRBV5-6
cdr3_nt: TGTGCCAGCAGTTACTCGATGTGGCAAGAGACCCAGTACTTC; cdr3_aa: CASSYSMWQETQYF; clone_size: large; j_call: TRBJ2-5; d_call: NA; v_call: TRBV6-5
cdr3_nt: TGTGCCAGCAGTCCCTGGGACAGCACTGAAGCTTTCTTT; cdr3_aa: CASSPWDSTEAFF; clone_size: many; j_call: TRBJ1-1; d_call: TRBD1; v_call: TRBV12-3/TRBV12-4
cdr3_nt: TGTGCCAGCAGTTTAGTTAGGGCTCGCTATGGCTACACCTTC; cdr3_aa: CASSLVRARYGYTF; clone_size: many; j_call: TRBJ1-2; d_call: NA; v_call: TRBV28
cdr3_nt: TGTGCCAGCAGCCTACGGGAGGCAGGGGTTGGTAATTCACCCCTCCACTTT; cdr3_aa: CASSLREAGVGNSPLHF; clone_size: many; j_call: TRBJ1-6; d_call: NA; v_call: TRBV9
cdr3_nt: TGCGCCAGCAGCCAAGGGGCTGGGGACACTGAAGCTTTCTTT; cdr3_aa: CASSQGAGDTEAFF; clone_size: many; j_call: TRBJ1-1; d_call: NA; v_call: TRBV4-1